This entry describes one T cell receptor beta chain. No antigen is known for it. Arm-PCR of CDR3 regions and iRepertoire HTBI primers were the basis on which TCR beta libraries were built. One entry per CDR3 protein, called by TCRdb with MiXCR from the multiplex PCR reads. The table has about 660,000 distinct CDR3 sequences, about 30% seen once. These data are taken from a study of regulatory T cells in long-lasting Graves disease. Turning to the study itself: Over 5 years of antithyroid drugs with positive TSH receptor antibodies was taken to mean persistent Graves' disease.

Study-wide results and limits: Those with persistent Graves' had less TCR diversity than newly diagnosed patients. Among samples with persistent disease, TRBV28, TRBJ1-2 and TRBJ2-5 were favored.

V trimming: 5 bases; J trimming: 0 bases; junction bases outside the gene matches: 11. The length of the CDR3 is 17 residues. From germline, CDR1 is SGHAT and CDR2 FQNNGV. Time point here: persistent/refractory GD, antithyroid drugs over 5 years with positive TRAb. Preparation of the TCR library used RNA extracted from PBMCs. This specimen consisted of peripheral blood mononuclear cells (PBMCs), obtained when the disease was refractory, from a patient treated with antithyroid drugs. The clonotype was recovered from a female donor with Graves disease. V gene TRBV11-2 combines with J gene TRBJ2-5; TRBD2 matches at 8 bases. In nucleotides, the CDR3 is TGTGCCAGCAGCCCCTCCGGACTAGCTGGGTACCAAGAGACCCAGTACTTC. Translated, it gives CASSPSGLAGYQETQYF.